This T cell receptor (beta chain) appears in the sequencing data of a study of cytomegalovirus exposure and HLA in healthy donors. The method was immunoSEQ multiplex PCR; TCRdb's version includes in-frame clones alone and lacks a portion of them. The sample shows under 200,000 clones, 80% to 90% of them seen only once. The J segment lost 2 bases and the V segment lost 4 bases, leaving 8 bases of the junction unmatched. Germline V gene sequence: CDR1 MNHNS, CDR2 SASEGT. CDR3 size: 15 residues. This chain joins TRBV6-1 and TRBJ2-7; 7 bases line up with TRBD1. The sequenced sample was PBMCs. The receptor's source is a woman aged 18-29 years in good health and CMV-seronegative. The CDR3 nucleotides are TGTGCCAGCAGTGGGGGACAGCCGGACCCCTACGAGCAGTACTTC. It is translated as CASSGGQPDPYEQYF.